The 31 T cell receptor beta chains reported below all come from one sample, sequenced in a study of shared clonotypes between healthy human individuals. Sequenced by immunoSEQ multiplex PCR; TCRdb stores in-frame clones only, minus some. The sample comprises 1.4 million or so clones, approximately 98.5% of which are singletons, and roughly 0.36% rests with the top ten. The sample comprised naive CD4+ T cells sorted from blood. This sample's subset: CD45RA+ positively selected. These receptors came from a man aged 25 to 40 in good health.

The gene calls are TRBV6-4 and TRBJ2-7; D is perhaps TRBD1 or TRBD2 (5 bases each). V lost 7 bases, J lost 6 bases, and 22 bases lay in between. The germline CDR1 and CDR2 sequences are MRHNA and SNTAGT. The CDR3 is 15 residues long. Here the CDR3 DNA reads TGTGCCAGCATACTTCTCCAGGAGAGGGGCTGCGAGCAGTACTTC. This encodes CASILLQERGCEQYF.

The V and J genes are TRBV4-1 and TRBJ2-1; possible D gene TRBD2, 5 bases. The CDR3 sequence is 16 residues long. Germline CDR1 is MGHRA and CDR2 is YSYEKL. V shed 3 bases and J shed 8 bases, with 20 bases lying between them. The CDR3, as DNA: TGCGCCAGCAGCCATGGGGAGCCCGTCTCTGTGGATGAGCAGTTCTTC. This encodes CASSHGEPVSVDEQFF.

The chain couples TRBV4-3 to TRBJ2-2; D call uncertain. Per the germline V gene, CDR1 is LGHNA and CDR2 is YSLEER. The CDR3 runs to 15 residues. The ends were cut back, 0 bases at V and 5 bases at J, with 10 bases in the middle. CDR3 region: CASSQDPLRTGELFF. CDR3 DNA: TGCGCCAGCAGCCAAGATCCCCTCAGGACCGGGGAGCTGTTTTTT.

Worth noting for this clone: The sample contains more than one DNA sequence encoding this CDR3. This sequence joins TRBV6-5 and TRBJ2-1; D unresolved. This CDR3 is 14 amino acids long. Trimming took off 0 bases at V and 4 bases at J, with 7 bases between the two ends. CDR1 and CDR2 from the germline V gene are MNHEY and SVGAGI. The chain's CDR3 is CASSYSGIYNEQFF. The CDR3 DNA sequence: TGTGCCAGCAGTTACTCGGGAATTTACAATGAGCAGTTCTTC.

This sequence joins TRBV6-4 and TRBJ2-3, with 8 bases identical to TRBD1. Germline CDR1 is MRHNA and CDR2 is SNTAGT. The CDR3 sequence is 13 residues long. V shed 3 bases, J shed 14 bases, and the junction held 10 bases outside the gene matches. The CDR3 DNA reads as TGTGCCAGCAGTGAATGGACAGGGTATCGCGCGTATTTT. It encodes CASSEWTGYRAYF.

The chain has TRBV7-2 and TRBJ2-1, with a tentative D call TRBD1 (5 bases). V was clipped by 5 bases and J by 1 base, with 15 bases between them. The V gene's germline CDR1 is SGHTA and CDR2 FQGNSA. The CDR3 contains 16 residues. The CDR3 loop is CASSPPGRDSYNEQFF. For the CDR3, the DNA is TGTGCCAGCAGCCCTCCGGGCAGGGATTCCTACAATGAGCAGTTCTTC.

The rearrangement joins TRBV5-1 to TRBJ2-1; no reliable D call. Trimming stripped 4 bases from V and 10 bases from J, with 12 bases between. There are 12 residues in the CDR3. In germline, CDR1 is SGHRS, CDR2 YFSETQ. The CDR3 loop reads CASSPGEGEQFF. In DNA form, the CDR3 reads TGCGCCAGCAGCCCGGGTGAAGGGGAGCAGTTCTTC. The whole variable domain, remainder taken from reference TRBV5-1 and TRBJ2-1, is KAGVTQTPRYLIKTRGQQVTLSCSPISGHRSVSWYQQTPGQGLQFLFEYFSETQRNKGNFPGRFSGRQFSNSRSEMNVSTLELGDSALYLCASSPGEGEQFFGPGTRLTVL.

The rearrangement uses TRBV11-2 and TRBJ1-5; unclear D gene. The CDR3 sequence is 15 residues long. Between the trimmed V and J ends, which lost 5 bases and 0 bases, there was a span of 11 bases. Germline V CDR1 and CDR2: SGHAT, FQNNGV. As DNA, the CDR3 is TGTGCCAGCAGCCCGGACGGATATAGCAATCAGCCCCAGCATTTT. Translating gives CASSPDGYSNQPQHF.

The chain is built from TRBV5-4 and TRBJ2-3, with D uncertain. Germline CDR1 is SGHNT and CDR2 is YYREEE (reference sequence). The CDR3 sequence is 15 residues long. V was clipped by 0 bases and J by 2 bases, with 10 bases between them. CDR3 in DNA: TGTGCCAGCAGCTTGGGGCAGAGATACACAGATACGCAGTATTTT. Its translation: CASSLGQRYTDTQYF.

This chain connects TRBV5-5 to TRBJ2-7; TRBD1 agrees at 8 bases. This CDR3 has 14 residues. V was pared by 5 bases and J by 2 bases, with 6 bases of the junction left unmatched. CDR1 and CDR2 (germline): SGHKS, YYEKEE (reference sequence). The CDR3 DNA is TGTGCCAGCAGGCAGACAGGGGAACCCTACGAGCAGTACTTC. This gives the protein CASRQTGEPYEQYF. Filled out from reference TRBV5-5 and TRBJ2-7, the complete variable domain reads DAGVTQSPTHLIKTRGQQVTLRCSPISGHKSVSWYQQVLGQGPQFIFQYYEKEERGRGNFPDRFSARQFPNYSSELNVNALLLGDSALYLCASRQTGEPYEQYFGPGTRLTVT.

The rearrangement joins TRBV5-1 to TRBJ2-1; D is possibly TRBD1 (6 bases). V lost 4 bases and J lost 9, with 14 bases in between. From germline, CDR1 is SGHRS and CDR2 YFSETQ. The CDR3 totals 13 residues. The chain's CDR3 is CASSLPLDSEQFF. The CDR3 DNA reads TGCGCCAGCAGCCTGCCCTTGGACAGTGAGCAGTTCTTC. Full variable domain (outside the CDR3, taken from reference TRBV5-1 and TRBJ2-1): KAGVTQTPRYLIKTRGQQVTLSCSPISGHRSVSWYQQTPGQGLQFLFEYFSETQRNKGNFPGRFSGRQFSNSRSEMNVSTLELGDSALYLCASSLPLDSEQFFGPGTRLTVL.

The chain links TRBV7-2 to TRBJ2-7; weak D call: TRBD1 (5 bases). Germline CDR1 and CDR2: SGHTA and FQGNSA. The CDR3 sequence is 13 residues long. V shed 3 bases and J shed 2 bases, with 8 bases lying between them. The CDR3 nucleotides read TGTGCCAGCAGCTTGGTGGACACCTACGAGCAGTACTTC. The encoded protein is CASSLVDTYEQYF.

The CDR3 protein is CASSPSEVLEETQYF. The CDR3 bases are TGCGCCAGCAGCCCTTCGGAGGTCCTTGAGGAGACCCAGTACTTC. V gene TRBV4-1 combines with J gene TRBJ2-5, with D possibly being TRBD2 (5 bases). The germline V gene has CDR1 MGHRA and CDR2 YSYEKL. V was pared by 4 bases and J by 5 bases, with 17 bases between. The CDR3 is 15 residues long.

This clone was seen only once. The chain is built from TRBV27 and TRBJ1-4; D call uncertain. The CDR3 contains 12 residues. Trimming took off 5 bases at V and 14 bases at J, with 15 bases between the two ends. CDR1 is MNHEY and CDR2 is SMNVEV in the germline V gene (reference sequence). The CDR3 bases are TGTGCCAGCAGTCCGCGGGGAGGAAGGCTGTTTTTT. This gives the protein CASSPRGGRLFF.

This clone appeared once. This chain joins TRBV28 and TRBJ2-7; a possible D gene is TRBD1 (6 bases). CDR1 is MDHEN and CDR2 is SYDVKM in the germline V gene. Trimming removed 7 bases at V and 3 bases at J, with 19 bases between. The CDR3 consists of 15 residues. The CDR3 is CASTPPGPRGYEQYF. The CDR3 region has the DNA TGTGCCAGCACCCCGCCGGGACCCAGGGGCTACGAGCAGTACTTC.

The rearrangement links TRBV13 to TRBJ1-5, with D hard to call. V was trimmed by 3 bases and J by 7 bases, leaving 13 bases between them. This CDR3 comprises 14 residues. Germline V gene lookup returns CDR1 PRHDT and CDR2 FYEKMQ (reference sequence). The CDR3 bases are TGTGCCAGCAGCTTTGGAAGGGAGCAGCAGCCCCAGCATTTT. It specifies CASSFGREQQPQHF.

With respect to this clone: At the DNA level, this CDR3 is encoded by other sequences in the same sample as well. In DNA form, the CDR3 reads TGTGCCAGCAGCAGGGACATCTACAATGAGCAGTTCTTC. Translating it yields CASSRDIYNEQFF. This chain links TRBV11-3 with TRBJ2-1; TRBD1 might be the D (6 bases). The CDR3 extends over 13 amino acids. Germline V gene sequence: CDR1 SGHNT, CDR2 YENEEA. The ends were cut back, 5 bases at V and 3 bases at J, with 8 bases in the middle.

The J gene is TRBJ2-2, the V gene TRBV29-1; 16 bases are a match to TRBD2. The CDR3 totals 16 residues. V lost 7 bases and J lost 6; bases outside the gene matches: 8. The germline gives CDR1 SQVTM, CDR2 ANQGSEA. DNA for the CDR3: TGCAGCGGATCGGGACTAGCGGGAGGGCCCTCCGGGGAGCTGTTTTTT. It encodes CSGSGLAGGPSGELFF.

This chain links TRBV2 with TRBJ1-1, with 7 nucleotides matching TRBD1. CDR1 is SNHLY and CDR2 is FYNNEI in the germline V gene. The CDR3 consists of 14 residues. Unmatched junction bases numbered 5, after V lost 3 bases and J lost 4 bases. This CDR3 reads CASSEGRGSTEAFF. CDR3 DNA: TGTGCCAGCAGTGAGGGCAGGGGGAGCACTGAAGCTTTCTTT. The complete variable domain, with remaining parts taken from reference TRBV2 and TRBJ1-1, reads EPEVTQTPSHQVTQMGQEVILRCVPISNHLYFYWYRQILGQKVEFLVSFYNNEISEKSEIFDDQFSVERPDGSNFTLKIRSTKLEDSAMYFCASSEGRGSTEAFFGQGTRLTVV.

As concerns this clone: Other nucleotide sequences in the sample specify the same CDR3. The CDR3 loop is CASSLNRGPNEKLFF. In DNA form, the CDR3 reads TGTGCCAGCAGCCTAAACAGGGGGCCCAATGAAAAACTGTTTTTT. This sequence joins TRBV6-5 and TRBJ1-4, with 9 positions matching TRBD1. Losses at the gene ends were 6 bases for V and 5 bases for J; bases not matched to a gene: 7. The germline V gene encodes CDR1 MNHEY and CDR2 SVGAGI. The length of the CDR3 is 15 residues.

The rearrangement uses TRBV2 and TRBJ2-3; D may be TRBD1 (6 bases). V shed 2 bases and J shed 0 bases, with 21 bases lying between them. In germline, CDR1 is SNHLY, CDR2 FYNNEI. The CDR3 loop spans 19 amino acids. The CDR3 DNA is TGTGCCAGCAGTGAAATCGGAGGTGTGGGGGCCGCTAGCACAGATACGCAGTATTTT. It yields the protein CASSEIGGVGAASTDTQYF.

About this clone: The junction does not match germline at one end; this may be a read error. The chain combines TRBV15 with TRBJ2-5; the match to TRBD1 covers 7 bases. The CDR3 covers 13 residues. CDR1 is LNHNV and CDR2 is YYDKDF in the germline V gene (reference sequence). The CDR3 DNA follows: TGTGCCACCAGCGGAGACAGGGTAAAGACCCAGTACTTC. This encodes CATSGDRVKTQYF.

In nucleotides, the CDR3 is TGTGCCATCAAGAGAACGGACAGTGAATTCCACGAGCAGTACTTC. It codes for CAIKRTDSEFHEQYF. This chain links TRBV10-3 with TRBJ2-7; a possible D gene is TRBD1 (6 bases). Trimming removed 7 bases from V and 5 bases from J, with 21 bases in between. Germline CDR1 is ENHRY and CDR2 is SYGVKD. The length of the CDR3 is 15 residues.

About this clone itself: The same CDR3 can be traced to other DNA sequences in this sample. The chain recombines TRBV18 with TRBJ1-1; D unclear. Germline V gives CDR1 KGHSH, CDR2 LQKENI. V lost 2 bases to trimming and J lost 4 bases, with 5 bases between them. CDR3 size: 12 residues. The CDR3 DNA reads as TGTGCCAGCTCACCAATCTCCACTGAAGCTTTCTTT. Protein: CASSPISTEAFF.

The chain links TRBV6-1 to TRBJ1-5; 7 nucleotides align to TRBD1. Germline CDR1 reads MNHNS; CDR2 reads SASEGT. V was clipped by 7 bases and J by 5 bases; unmatched bases: 5. The CDR3 contains 13 residues. The CDR3 sequence: CASKVGGYQPQHF. The CDR3 DNA follows: TGTGCCAGCAAAGTAGGGGGCTATCAGCCCCAGCATTTT.

The rearrangement joins TRBV18 to TRBJ2-7; D perhaps matches TRBD1 (5 bases). V dropped 6 bases and J dropped 3 bases, with 12 bases sitting between them. The length of the CDR3 is 13 residues. In germline, CDR1 is KGHSH, CDR2 LQKENI. The CDR3 DNA sequence: TGTGCCAGCTCGACAGAGATTAACTACGAGCAGTACTTC. This encodes CASSTEINYEQYF.

The chain is built from TRBV5-1 and TRBJ2-1; D is unclear. The CDR3 covers 14 residues. Looked up from germline, CDR1 is SGHRS and CDR2 is YFSETQ. Trimming removed 0 bases at V and 2 bases at J, with 6 bases between. In DNA form, the CDR3 reads TGCGCCAGCAGCTTGGAACAGACCTACAATGAGCAGTTCTTC. Protein product: CASSLEQTYNEQFF.

The CDR3 bases are TGTGCCAGCAGCCTCCACGGGGGAAACACTGAAGCTTTCTTT. Translation: CASSLHGGNTEAFF. This chain uses TRBV7-2 with TRBJ1-1; TRBD1 might be the D (5 bases). V was trimmed by 5 bases and J by 2 bases, leaving 12 bases between them. CDR3 length equals 14 residues. The germline V gene has CDR1 SGHTA and CDR2 FQGNSA.

This rearrangement joins TRBV28 to TRBJ1-5, with D uncertain. The CDR3 runs 13 residues. Trimming took off 3 bases at V and 5 bases at J, with 8 bases between the two ends. Germline CDR1 MDHEN, CDR2 SYDVKM. The CDR3 region has the DNA TGTGCCAGCAGTTTTGTCACTTATCAGCCCCAGCATTTT. Translated, it gives CASSFVTYQPQHF.

The chain is built from TRBV11-2 and TRBJ2-1; 10 nucleotides align to TRBD2. V gave up 5 bases and J gave up 6 bases; unmatched junction bases: 4. The CDR3 runs 14 residues. CDR1 and CDR2 from the germline V gene are SGHAT and FQNNGV. CDR3 sequence (DNA): TGTGCCAGCAGCACCGGGACTAGCGCCAATGAGCAGTTCTTC. It codes for CASSTGTSANEQFF.

The chain has TRBV5-1 and TRBJ1-3, with a possible D match to TRBD1 (6 bases). The CDR3 is 17 amino acids. Germline CDR1 is SGHRS and CDR2 is YFSETQ. Between the trimmed V and J ends, which lost 0 bases and 2 bases, there was a span of 15 bases. The CDR3 here is CASSLGPNRVPGNTIYF. CDR3 DNA sequence: TGCGCCAGCAGCTTGGGCCCTAACAGGGTACCTGGAAACACCATATATTTT. The full variable domain, completed using reference TRBV5-1 and TRBJ1-3, is KAGVTQTPRYLIKTRGQQVTLSCSPISGHRSVSWYQQTPGQGLQFLFEYFSETQRNKGNFPGRFSGRQFSNSRSEMNVSTLELGDSALYLCASSLGPNRVPGNTIYFGEGSWLTVV.